A single sample is the source of the 19 T cell receptor beta chains below, sequenced in a study of OX40 agonist ivuxolimab in advanced cancers. TCRdb's table, derived via immunoSEQ multiplex PCR, lists solely in-frame clones and lacks some. The table shows 55,000 to 75,000 clones, with roughly nine tenths occurring only once. The specimen comprised CD4+ or CD8+ T cells sorted from blood, sampled in a trial of the OX40 agonist ivuxolimab. Receptors originate from an adult with an advanced solid tumor such as melanoma, head and neck, liver or kidney cancer.

The gene calls are TRBV7-2 and TRBJ2-7, with 8 bases lining up with TRBD2. The CDR3 totals 15 residues. CDR1 and CDR2 from the germline V gene are SGHTA and FQGNSA. After removal of 8 bases from V and 1 base from J, the junction contained 10 bases not matched to a gene. The CDR3 loop is CASLGAGRGSYEQYF. The DNA of the CDR3 is TGTGCCAGCTTAGGGGCCGGGAGGGGGTCCTACGAGCAGTACTTC. The variable domain in full, completed from reference TRBV7-2 and TRBJ2-7, reads GAGVSQSPSNKVTEKGKDVELRCDPISGHTALYWYRQSLGQGLEFLIYFQGNSAPDKSGLPSDRFSAERTGGSVSTLTIQRTQQEDSAVYLCASLGAGRGSYEQYFGPGTRLTVT.

The CDR3: CASSVAREVDGFGAIEETQYF. The CDR3 bases are TGTGCCAGCAGCGTAGCTCGGGAGGTGGATGGCTTTGGAGCAATTGAAGAGACCCAGTACTTC. The chain links TRBV9 to TRBJ2-5, with 7 bases lining up with TRBD2. V dropped 0 bases and J dropped 3; count of bases not matched to a gene: 23. This CDR3 is 21 amino acids long. Per the germline V gene, CDR1 is SGDLS and CDR2 is YYNGEE.

The V gene is TRBV14, the J gene TRBJ2-1, with D maybe TRBD1 (5 bases). Per germline, CDR1 SGHDN and CDR2 FVKESK. V lost 4 bases, J lost 4 bases, and 11 bases lay in between. This CDR3 is 14 amino acids long. CDR3 protein: CASSPWGVYNEQFF. The CDR3 DNA sequence: TGTGCCAGCAGCCCTTGGGGCGTTTACAATGAGCAGTTCTTC.

V and J are TRBV28 and TRBJ2-5, with TRBD1 identical over 10 bases. V was clipped by 5 bases and J by 4 bases; unmatched bases: 7. From germline, CDR1 is MDHEN and CDR2 SYDVKM. The CDR3 is 15 residues long. The CDR3 reads CASSPPRTGGETQYF. The CDR3 bases are TGTGCCAGCAGTCCCCCCCGGACAGGGGGAGAGACCCAGTACTTC.

This chain's CDR3 is CASSPPGPMGYTF. CDR3 DNA: TGTGCCAGCAGCCCCCCGGGGCCTATGGGCTACACCTTC. V is TRBV7-9 and J is TRBJ1-2, with TRBD1 as a possible D gene (5 bases). The V and J ends lost 5 bases and 8 bases respectively, with 15 bases between them. Germline V gives CDR1 SEHNR, CDR2 FQNEAQ (reference sequence). The CDR3 has 13 amino acids.

The chain combines TRBV23-1 with TRBJ1-1; 8 positions agree with TRBD1. TRBV23-1 qualifies as an ORF whose function is uncertain. The CDR3 has 18 residues. V was clipped by 6 bases and J by 5 bases; unmatched bases: 20. CDR3: CASSHGPWTGLCDTEAFF. Written as DNA, the CDR3 is TGCGCCAGCAGCCACGGACCTTGGACAGGGCTTTGCGATACTGAAGCTTTCTTT.

V gene TRBV5-1 combines with J gene TRBJ1-2; 7 positions agree with TRBD1. Germline CDR1 SGHRS, CDR2 YFSETQ. The trim removed 4 bases at V and 7 bases at J, leaving 7 bases unmatched. This CDR3 has 13 residues. CDR3 nucleotide sequence: TGCGCCAGCAGCCCAGACAGGGTTGGTGGCTACACCTTC. Its translation: CASSPDRVGGYTF.

The chain joins TRBV11-2 to TRBJ2-3; D gene uncertain. Deletions cut 3 bases from V and 0 bases from J, with 16 bases between. The CDR3 length is 17 residues. Germline V gives CDR1 SGHAT, CDR2 FQNNGV. CDR3 amino acids: CASSFPQDGTSTDTQYF. The CDR3 DNA reads TGTGCCAGCAGCTTCCCCCAAGACGGAACTAGCACAGATACGCAGTATTTT. The full variable domain, completed using reference TRBV11-2 and TRBJ2-3, is EAGVAQSPRYKIIEKRQSVAFWCNPISGHATLYWYQQILGQGPKLLIQFQNNGVVDDSQLPKDRFSAERLKGVDSTLKIQPAKLEDSAVYLCASSFPQDGTSTDTQYFGPGTRLTVL.

The chain uses TRBV7-9 and TRBJ2-2; the D gene is possibly TRBD2 (5 bases). The length of the CDR3 is 18 residues. Germline values: CDR1 SEHNR, CDR2 FQNEAQ (reference sequence). Trimming left V 0 bases short and J 1 base short, with 15 bases between. The CDR3 region is CASSLAGTQDLNTGELFF. CDR3 in DNA: TGTGCCAGCAGCTTAGCTGGTACTCAGGACTTGAACACCGGGGAGCTGTTTTTT.

J is TRBJ2-1 and V is TRBV7-9; the match to TRBD1 covers 7 bases. Germline trimming cut 4 bases from V and 9 bases from J; bases unmatched to any gene: 9. Germline V gene sequence: CDR1 SEHNR, CDR2 FQNEAQ (reference sequence). The CDR3 is made up of 14 amino acids. The CDR3 loop reads CASSSTTGSVEQFF. In DNA, the CDR3 is TGTGCCAGCAGCTCCACGACAGGGTCGGTTGAGCAGTTCTTC.

On this clone itself: The same CDR3 arises from other DNA sequences in this sample as well. The chain carries TRBV27 and TRBJ2-7; D remains unclear. The CDR3 contains 13 residues. The ends were cut back, 0 bases at V and 0 bases at J, with 3 bases in the middle. From germline, CDR1 is MNHEY and CDR2 SMNVEV (reference sequence). CDR3 bases: TGTGCCAGCAGTTTATCTCCCTCCTACGAGCAGTACTTC. Its translation is CASSLSPSYEQYF.

The rearrangement uses TRBV11-2 and TRBJ1-3, with unresolved D. The CDR3 extends over 19 amino acids. V dropped 3 bases and J dropped 0 bases, with 21 bases sitting between them. Germline V gives CDR1 SGHAT, CDR2 FQNNGV. The CDR3 loop reads CASSFNGLAGTFSGNTIYF. In DNA, the CDR3 is TGTGCCAGCAGCTTTAATGGGTTAGCCGGAACTTTCTCTGGAAACACCATATATTTT.

The chain joins TRBV7-2 to TRBJ2-1; D gene unclear. The CDR3 loop spans 13 amino acids. Germline CDR1 and CDR2: SGHTA and FQGNSA. Trimming left V 6 bases short and J 11 bases short, with 17 bases between. CDR3 DNA sequence: TGTGCCAGCAGTCCGGCAGCCCCCCCTCAGCAGTTCTTC. This sequence encodes CASSPAAPPQQFF. Full variable domain (missing parts from reference TRBV7-2 and TRBJ2-1): GAGVSQSPSNKVTEKGKDVELRCDPISGHTALYWYRQSLGQGLEFLIYFQGNSAPDKSGLPSDRFSAERTGGSVSTLTIQRTQQEDSAVYLCASSPAAPPQQFFGPGTRLTVL.

The CDR3: CASSWRASYEQYF. The CDR3 region has the DNA TGTGCCAGCAGCTGGAGGGCCTCCTACGAGCAGTACTTC. This chain connects TRBV28 to TRBJ2-7; a possible D gene is TRBD2 (6 bases). Trimming stripped 6 bases from V and 0 bases from J, with 9 bases between. The germline CDR1 and CDR2 sequences are MDHEN and SYDVKM. The CDR3 is made up of 13 amino acids.

The J gene is TRBJ2-7, the V gene TRBV6-5; perhaps TRBD2 as D (5 bases). The CDR3 spans 11 residues. V dropped 8 bases and J dropped 6 bases, with 11 bases sitting between them. Germline-derived CDR1 and CDR2 are MNHEY and SVGAGI. CDR3 nucleotides: TGTGCCAGCTCCAACGGGATCGAGCAGTACTTC. As protein: CASSNGIEQYF.

V usage is TRBV28 and J usage is TRBJ1-1; perhaps TRBD1 as D (6 bases). Germline values: CDR1 MDHEN, CDR2 SYDVKM. CDR3 size: 13 residues. Trimming left V 5 bases short and J 8 bases short, with 15 bases between. The CDR3, as DNA: TGTGCCAGCAGTCCAGGACAGTTTTCCGAAGCTTTCTTT. Translated: CASSPGQFSEAFF.

The CDR3 coding sequence is TGTGCCAGCAGCTTAGGGCGGGAGACCCAGTACTTC. It yields the protein CASSLGRETQYF. This rearrangement joins TRBV13 to TRBJ2-5; the D is unclear. V lost 0 bases, J lost 5 bases, and 4 bases lay in between. This CDR3 has 12 amino acids. In germline, CDR1 is PRHDT, CDR2 FYEKMQ (reference sequence).

The rearrangement uses TRBV19 and TRBJ1-1, with a weak D call TRBD1 (5 bases). The germline CDR1 and CDR2 sequences are LNHDA and SQIVND (reference sequence). Between the trimmed V and J ends, which lost 2 bases and 6 bases, there was a span of 10 bases. CDR3 length equals 13 residues. The CDR3 reads CASSIMGGSEAFF. The CDR3 DNA sequence: TGTGCCAGTAGTATAATGGGGGGTTCTGAAGCTTTCTTT. The complete variable domain, with remaining parts taken from reference TRBV19 and TRBJ1-1, reads DGGITQSPKYLFRKEGQNVTLSCEQNLNHDAMYWYRQDPGQGLRLIYYSQIVNDFQKGDIAEGYSVSREKKESFPLTVTSAQKNPTAFYLCASSIMGGSEAFFGQGTRLTVV.

The chain has TRBV7-6 and TRBJ2-7; 8 bases are shared with TRBD2. There are 14 residues in the CDR3. Germline V gene data show CDR1 as SGHVS and CDR2 as FNYEAQ. The V segment lost 0 bases and the J segment 7 bases; nucleotides outside the gene matches: 5. CDR3 coding DNA: TGTGCCAGCAGCTTAGCGGCGGGGGGAGGTGAGCAGTACTTC. Its translation is CASSLAAGGGEQYF. The full variable domain, its missing parts supplied by reference TRBV7-6 and TRBJ2-7, is GAGVSQSPRYKVTKRGQDVALRCDPISGHVSLYWYRQALGQGPEFLTYFNYEAQQDKSGLPNDRFSAERPEGSISTLTIQRTEQRDSAMYRCASSLAAGGGEQYFGPGTRLTVT.